This entry lists 23 T cell receptor beta chains sequenced from one sample in a study of blood T cell repertoires in COVID-19. Libraries were prepared by immunoSEQ multiplex PCR; TCRdb keeps only in-frame clonotypes and omits some of them. The sample holds 350,000 to 400,000 clones, more than 70% seen once. The sample taken for sequencing was PBMCs or T cells enriched from blood (not recorded which). These receptors originate from a woman aged 18 to 35 who had recovered from COVID-19.

This chain uses TRBV6-5 with TRBJ1-6, with a weak D call TRBD1 (5 bases). This CDR3 region has 13 residues. Germline CDR1 reads MNHEY; CDR2 reads SVGAGI. V shed 7 bases and J shed 10 bases, with 14 bases lying between them. CDR3 in amino acids: CASTPGLRSPLHF. The CDR3 nucleotides read TGTGCCAGCACGCCAGGGCTAAGGTCACCCCTCCACTTT.

Concerning this clone itself: Within the sample, other DNA sequences also encode this same CDR3. The chain combines TRBV5-4 with TRBJ2-3; 8 positions match TRBD2. In germline, CDR1 is SGHNT, CDR2 YYREEE (reference sequence). The CDR3 extends over 16 amino acids. Trimming removed 0 bases from V and 2 bases from J; junction bases left unmatched: 5. The CDR3 reads CASSLGLAGSTDTQYF. In DNA, the CDR3 is TGTGCCAGCAGCTTGGGTTTAGCGGGGTCCACAGATACGCAGTATTTT.

The chain carries TRBV25-1 and TRBJ2-7; D may be TRBD1 (6 bases). Germline CDR1 and CDR2: MGHDK and SYGVNS. Trimming took 8 bases from V and 5 from J, leaving 19 bases between them. CDR3 length: 14 residues. This chain's CDR3 is CASGKTGFKDEQYF. The CDR3 region has the DNA TGTGCCAGCGGAAAGACAGGATTCAAGGACGAGCAGTACTTC.

The chain is built from TRBV9 and TRBJ2-3; 10 bases fit TRBD2. The junction had 12 bases not matched to a gene; V was cut back by 4 bases and J by 7 bases. Germline values: CDR1 SGDLS, CDR2 YYNGEE. The CDR3 covers 16 residues. The DNA of the CDR3 is TGTGCCAGCAGCATCCTCGGAGCGGGGGGGCTTAATACGCAGTATTTT. As protein: CASSILGAGGLNTQYF.

The J gene is TRBJ2-1, the V gene TRBV5-1, with D tentatively TRBD2 (6 bases). CDR3 length equals 12 residues. V lost 5 bases and J 8 bases, leaving 11 bases between the germline ends. Germline V gives CDR1 SGHRS, CDR2 YFSETQ. The CDR3 DNA reads as TGCGCCAGCAGAGGAGGGGCCGATGAGCAGTTCTTC. It yields the protein CASRGGADEQFF.

The chain uses TRBV7-3 and TRBJ2-3; 13 bases align to TRBD2. The CDR3 contains 16 residues. The germline V gene encodes CDR1 SGHTA and CDR2 FQGTGA. After removal of 4 bases from V and 4 bases from J, the junction contained 5 bases not matched to a gene. CDR3 region: CASSYLTSGGPDTQYF. For the CDR3, the DNA is TGTGCCAGCAGCTACTTGACTAGCGGGGGGCCAGATACGCAGTATTTT. Combining the CDR3 with reference TRBV7-3 and TRBJ2-3 gives the whole variable domain GAGVSQTPSNKVTEKGKYVELRCDPISGHTALYWYRQSLGQGPEFLIYFQGTGAADDSGLPNDRFFAVRPEGSVSTLKIQRTERGDSAVYLCASSYLTSGGPDTQYFGPGTRLTVL.

There are a few counts of this clone. At the DNA level, this CDR3 is encoded by other sequences in the same sample as well. V and J are TRBV19 and TRBJ1-4, with D maybe TRBD1 (5 bases). The germline CDR1 and CDR2 sequences are LNHDA and SQIVND (reference sequence). There are 14 residues in the CDR3. V was trimmed by 4 bases and J by 1 base, leaving 7 bases between them. The CDR3: CASSTTVTNEKLFF. CDR3 nucleotides: TGTGCCAGTAGTACGACAGTAACTAATGAAAAACTGTTTTTT.

The CDR3 DNA reads as TGTGCCAGCAGTGAAGAGCTAGGTTCCAATCAGCCCCAGCATTTT. It translates to CASSEELGSNQPQHF. The chain combines TRBV2 with TRBJ1-5; no reliable D call. There are 15 residues in the CDR3. Per the germline V gene, CDR1 is SNHLY and CDR2 is FYNNEI. Trimming cost V 1 base and J 3 bases, with 10 bases left between them.

The chain has TRBV11-2 and TRBJ2-7, with D possibly TRBD2 on 6 matching bases. Germline CDR1 SGHAT, CDR2 FQNNGV. Trimming removed 5 bases at V and 3 bases at J, with 20 bases between. The CDR3 totals 16 residues. The CDR3 is CASSPPGLPGVYEQYF. The CDR3 region has the DNA TGTGCCAGCAGCCCCCCGGGACTCCCGGGGGTCTACGAGCAGTACTTC.

This chain uses TRBV5-6 with TRBJ1-5; D unclear. CDR3 size: 14 residues. Trimming cost V 3 bases and J 7 bases, with 14 bases left between them. Germline assignment: CDR1 SGHDT and CDR2 YYEEEE. The CDR3: CASSWGGVGQPQHF. The DNA for the CDR3 is TGTGCCAGCAGCTGGGGAGGAGTGGGACAGCCCCAGCATTTT.

The J gene is TRBJ1-6, the V gene TRBV18; 7 bases map to TRBD1. The V and J ends lost 4 bases and 6 bases, in that order; junction bases with no gene match: 9. The CDR3 has 16 residues. Germline CDR1 reads KGHSH; CDR2 reads LQKENI. For the CDR3, the DNA is TGTGCCAGCTCACAATCGACAGGGAGAACTAATTCACCCCTCCACTTT. Its translation: CASSQSTGRTNSPLHF.

This clone was observed a handful of times. The J gene is TRBJ2-7, the V gene TRBV2; D unresolved. Germline values: CDR1 SNHLY, CDR2 FYNNEI. V lost 4 bases and J 0 bases, leaving 10 bases between the germline ends. This CDR3 has 14 amino acids. The CDR3 nucleotides are TGTGCCAGCAGTGGATTGAAGAGCTCCTACGAGCAGTACTTC. Translation: CASSGLKSSYEQYF.

The rearrangement uses TRBV15 and TRBJ2-7; D possibly corresponds to TRBD1 (5 bases). Germline V gene lookup returns CDR1 LNHNV and CDR2 YYDKDF (reference sequence). This CDR3 region has 13 residues. The V and J ends lost 4 bases and 5 bases respectively, with 12 bases between them. The CDR3 nucleotides are TGTGCCACCAGCATGAATGGCAGGGACGAGCAGTACTTC. Amino acid sequence: CATSMNGRDEQYF. Together with reference TRBV15 and TRBJ2-7, the CDR3 gives the full variable domain: DAMVIQNPRYQVTQFGKPVTLSCSQTLNHNVMYWYQQKSSQAPKLLFHYYDKDFNNEADTPDNFQSRRPNTSFCFLDIRSPGLGDTAMYLCATSMNGRDEQYFGPGTRLTVT.

V is TRBV7-9 and J is TRBJ2-3; 7 nucleotides match TRBD1. Germline CDR1 SEHNR, CDR2 FQNEAQ (reference sequence). This CDR3 is built from 15 residues. With 5 bases clipped from V and 2 bases from J, the junction kept 7 bases outside the gene matches. CDR3 DNA sequence: TGTGCCAGCAGCCGCCGGGACAGAGACACAGATACGCAGTATTTT. It yields the protein CASSRRDRDTDTQYF. The full variable domain, rest sourced from reference TRBV7-9 and TRBJ2-3, is DTGVSQNPRHKITKRGQNVTFRCDPISEHNRLYWYRQTLGQGPEFLTYFQNEAQLEKSRLLSDRFSAERPKGSFSTLEIQRTEQGDSAMYLCASSRRDRDTDTQYFGPGTRLTVL.

The V and J genes are TRBV6-2 or TRBV6-3 and TRBJ1-5, with D hard to call. The CDR3 length is 14 residues. V gave up 5 bases and J gave up 1 base, with 9 bases separating them. Germline V gene sequence: CDR1 MNHEY, CDR2 SVGEGT. The CDR3 loop reads CASSGWASNQPQHF. CDR3 in DNA: TGTGCCAGCAGTGGCTGGGCAAGCAATCAGCCCCAGCATTTT.

The chain links TRBV11-3 to TRBJ2-1; 11 nucleotides agree with TRBD2. V shed 5 bases, J shed 2 bases, and the junction held 14 bases outside the gene matches. The length of the CDR3 is 19 residues. The germline V gene encodes CDR1 SGHNT and CDR2 YENEEA. The CDR3 is CASSPWSSGGTAPYNEQFF. In nucleotides, the CDR3 is TGTGCCAGCAGCCCCTGGTCTAGCGGGGGGACTGCACCCTACAATGAGCAGTTCTTC.

The J gene is TRBJ1-3, the V gene TRBV9, with a tentative D call TRBD1 (5 bases). The CDR3 totals 14 residues. V lost 0 bases, J lost 2 bases, and 6 bases lay in between. CDR1 is SGDLS, CDR2 YYNGEE, per germline. The chain's CDR3 is CASSVVDTGNTIYF. In DNA, the CDR3 is TGTGCCAGCAGCGTAGTGGACACTGGAAACACCATATATTTT.

V and J are TRBV19 and TRBJ1-5; D not certain. The CDR3 extends over 15 amino acids. Germline loops: CDR1 LNHDA, CDR2 SQIVND (reference sequence). Deletions cut 10 bases from V and 2 bases from J, with 18 bases between. The CDR3 DNA sequence: TGTGCCACCACAGTTCTGGGTTACGGCAATCAGCCCCAGCATTTT. Translation: CATTVLGYGNQPQHF.

V usage is TRBV4-3 and J usage is TRBJ1-6; no reliable D call. Trimming left V 6 bases short and J 8 bases short, with 20 bases between. This CDR3 is built from 16 residues. Germline CDR1 LGHNA, CDR2 YSLEER. Written as DNA, the CDR3 is TGCGCCAGCAGTCAAAGGTCCGGGAATAATCATTCACCCCTCCACTTT. Protein: CASSQRSGNNHSPLHF.

This clone appeared a single time. The chain couples TRBV30 to TRBJ1-5; 8 nucleotides line up with TRBD1. Looked up from germline, CDR1 is GTSNPN and CDR2 is SVGIG (reference sequence). CDR3 length equals 13 residues. Germline trimming cut 8 bases from V and 6 bases from J; bases unmatched to any gene: 9. The chain's CDR3 is CAGTGQAGQPQHF. The CDR3 region has the DNA TGTGCCGGCACGGGACAGGCGGGTCAGCCCCAGCATTTT.

The chain joins TRBV6-5 to TRBJ1-1; 8 bases agree with TRBD1. Germline V gene data show CDR1 as MNHEY and CDR2 as SVGAGI. CDR3 length: 14 residues. V lost 6 bases, J lost 0 bases, and 3 bases stayed unmatched. CDR3 DNA: TGTGCCAGCAGCACAGGGGGGGTGAACACTGAAGCTTTCTTT. Translating it yields CASSTGGVNTEAFF.

The rearrangement uses TRBV5-1 and TRBJ1-1, with D possibly TRBD1 on 6 matching bases. V dropped 0 bases and J dropped 4 bases, with 7 bases sitting between them. Germline CDR1 SGHRS, CDR2 YFSETQ. This CDR3 is 13 amino acids long. The chain's CDR3 is CASSLGTVTEAFF. CDR3 DNA sequence: TGCGCCAGCAGCTTGGGGACAGTCACTGAAGCTTTCTTT.

The chain uses TRBV23-1 and TRBJ1-2; 7 nucleotides line up with TRBD1. TRBV23-1 is an open reading frame, and its role is uncertain. This CDR3 spans 14 amino acids. Trimming took 2 bases from V and 7 from J; bases not matched to a gene: 7. The CDR3 coding sequence is TGCGCCAGCAGTCAACGACAGGGTTCGGGTGGCTACACCTTC. Amino acids: CASSQRQGSGGYTF.